This T cell receptor beta chain appears in the sequencing data of a study of T-cell memory formation after mild COVID-19. TCRdb reanalysed the 5' RACE reads using MiXCR and keeps one entry per CDR3 protein. This table holds about 360,000 distinct CDR3 sequences, roughly 14% found once. Unmatched junction bases numbered 11, after V lost 5 bases and J lost 5 bases. This CDR3 region has 16 residues. The germline CDR1 and CDR2 sequences are MNHEY and SVGAGI. This clonotype has more than one count but fewer than ten. Sequenced input: PBMCs or a T cell subset sorted from them (not recorded which). The source is a young man who had mild COVID-19 (a few samples of this study predate the infection). Cell type and time point are not known. V gene TRBV6-5 combines with J gene TRBJ2-7, with 11 bases fitting TRBD1. The CDR3 DNA reads as TGTGCCAGCAGTATACTTCCGGGACAGGGGGATGACGAGCAGTACTTC. Its protein is CASSILPGQGDDEQYF.